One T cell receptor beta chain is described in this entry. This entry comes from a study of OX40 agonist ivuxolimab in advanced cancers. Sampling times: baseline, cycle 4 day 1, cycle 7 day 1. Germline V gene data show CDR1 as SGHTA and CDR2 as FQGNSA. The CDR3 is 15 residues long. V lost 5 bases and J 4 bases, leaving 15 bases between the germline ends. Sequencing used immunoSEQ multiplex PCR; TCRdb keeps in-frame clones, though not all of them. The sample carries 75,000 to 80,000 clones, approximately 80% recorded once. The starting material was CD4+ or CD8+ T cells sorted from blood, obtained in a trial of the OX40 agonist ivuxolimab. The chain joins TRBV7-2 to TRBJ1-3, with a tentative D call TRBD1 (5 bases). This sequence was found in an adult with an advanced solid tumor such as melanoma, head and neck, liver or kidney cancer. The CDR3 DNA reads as TGTGCCAGCAGCCTATCGGGGACTTCCGGAAACACCATATATTTT. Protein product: CASSLSGTSGNTIYF. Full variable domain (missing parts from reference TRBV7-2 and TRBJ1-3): GAGVSQSPSNKVTEKGKDVELRCDPISGHTALYWYRQSLGQGLEFLIYFQGNSAPDKSGLPSDRFSAERTGGSVSTLTIQRTQQEDSAVYLCASSLSGTSGNTIYFGEGSWLTVV.